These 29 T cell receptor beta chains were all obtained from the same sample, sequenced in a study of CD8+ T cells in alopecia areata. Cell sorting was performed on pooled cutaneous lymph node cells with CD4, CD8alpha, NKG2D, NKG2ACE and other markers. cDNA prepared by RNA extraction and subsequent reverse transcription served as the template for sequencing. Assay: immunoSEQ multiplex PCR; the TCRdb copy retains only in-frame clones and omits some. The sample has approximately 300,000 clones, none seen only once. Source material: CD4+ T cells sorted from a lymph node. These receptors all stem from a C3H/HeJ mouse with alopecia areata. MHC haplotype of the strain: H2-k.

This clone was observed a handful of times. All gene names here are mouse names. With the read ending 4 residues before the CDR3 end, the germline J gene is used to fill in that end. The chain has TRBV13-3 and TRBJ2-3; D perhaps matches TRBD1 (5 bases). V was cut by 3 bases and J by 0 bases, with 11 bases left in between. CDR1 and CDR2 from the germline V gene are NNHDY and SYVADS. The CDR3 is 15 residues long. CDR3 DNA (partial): TGTGCCAGCAGTGGTAGGACAACTAGTGCAGAA. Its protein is CASSGRTTSAE. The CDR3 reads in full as CASSGRTTSAETLYF.

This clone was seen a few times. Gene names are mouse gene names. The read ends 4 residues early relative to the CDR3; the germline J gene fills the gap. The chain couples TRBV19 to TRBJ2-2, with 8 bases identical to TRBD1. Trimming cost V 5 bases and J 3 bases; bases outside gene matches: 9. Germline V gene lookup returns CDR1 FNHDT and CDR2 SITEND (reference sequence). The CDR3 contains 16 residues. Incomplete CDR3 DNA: TGTGCCAGCAGCAAAGACAGGGGTTGGGACACCGGG. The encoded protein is CASSKDRGWDTG. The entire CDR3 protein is CASSKDRGWDTGQLYF.

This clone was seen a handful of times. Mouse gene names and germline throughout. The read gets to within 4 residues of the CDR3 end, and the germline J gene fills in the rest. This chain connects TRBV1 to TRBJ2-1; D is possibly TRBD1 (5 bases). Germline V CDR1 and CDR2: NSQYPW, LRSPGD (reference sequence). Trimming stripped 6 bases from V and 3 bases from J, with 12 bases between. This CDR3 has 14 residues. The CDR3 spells CTCSPQGGYAEQFF. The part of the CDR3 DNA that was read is TGCACCTGCAGCCCTCAGGGCGGCTATGCT.

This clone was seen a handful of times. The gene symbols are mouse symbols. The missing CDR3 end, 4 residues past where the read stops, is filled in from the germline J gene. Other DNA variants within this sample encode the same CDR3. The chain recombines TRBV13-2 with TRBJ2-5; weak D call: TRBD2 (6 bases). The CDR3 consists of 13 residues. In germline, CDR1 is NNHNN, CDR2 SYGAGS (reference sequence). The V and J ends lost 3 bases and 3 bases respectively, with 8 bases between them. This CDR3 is CASGGLGQDTQYF. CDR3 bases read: TGTGCCAGCGGTGGGCTGGGGCAAGAC.

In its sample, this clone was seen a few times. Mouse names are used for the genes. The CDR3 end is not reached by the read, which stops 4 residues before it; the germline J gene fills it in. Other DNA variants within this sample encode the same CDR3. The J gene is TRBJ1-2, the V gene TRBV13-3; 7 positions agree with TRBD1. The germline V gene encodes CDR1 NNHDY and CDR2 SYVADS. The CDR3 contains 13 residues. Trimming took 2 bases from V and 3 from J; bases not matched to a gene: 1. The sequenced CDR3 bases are TGTGCCAGCAGTGAAGGGACAGACTCC. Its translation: CASSEGTDS. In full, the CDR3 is CASSEGTDSDYTF.

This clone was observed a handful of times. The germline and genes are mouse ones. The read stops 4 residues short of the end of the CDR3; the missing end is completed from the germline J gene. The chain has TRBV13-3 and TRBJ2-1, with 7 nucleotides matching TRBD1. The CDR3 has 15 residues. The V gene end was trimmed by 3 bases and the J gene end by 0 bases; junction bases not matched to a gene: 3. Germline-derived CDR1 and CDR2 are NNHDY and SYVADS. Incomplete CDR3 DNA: TGTGCCAGCAGTGGGGGACAGAGTAACTATGCT. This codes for CASSGGQSNYA. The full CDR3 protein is CASSGGQSNYAEQFF.

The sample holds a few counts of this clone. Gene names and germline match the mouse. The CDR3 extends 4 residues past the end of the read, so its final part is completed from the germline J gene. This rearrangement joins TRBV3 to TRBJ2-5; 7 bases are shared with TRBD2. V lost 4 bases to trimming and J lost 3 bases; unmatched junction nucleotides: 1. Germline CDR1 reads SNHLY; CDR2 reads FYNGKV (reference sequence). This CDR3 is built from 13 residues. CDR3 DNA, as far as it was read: TGTGCCAGCAGCTGGGGACTGCAAGAC. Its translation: CASSWGLQD. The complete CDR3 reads CASSWGLQDTQYF. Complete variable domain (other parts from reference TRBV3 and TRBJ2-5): GPKVLQIPSHQIIDMGQMVTLNCDPVSNHLYFYWYKQILGQQMEFLVNFYNGKVMEKSKLFKDQFSVERPDGSYFTLKIQPTALEDSAVYFCASSWGLQDTQYFGPGTRLLVL.

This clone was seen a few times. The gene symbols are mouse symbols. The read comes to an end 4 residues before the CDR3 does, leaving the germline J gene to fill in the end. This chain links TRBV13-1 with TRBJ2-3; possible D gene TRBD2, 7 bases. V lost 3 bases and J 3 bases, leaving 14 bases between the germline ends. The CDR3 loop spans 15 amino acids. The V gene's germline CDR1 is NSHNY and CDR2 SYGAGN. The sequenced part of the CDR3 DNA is TGTGCCAGCAGTGGGGGGGGGACAAAAGCAGAA. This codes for CASSGGGTKAE. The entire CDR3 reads CASSGGGTKAETLYF.

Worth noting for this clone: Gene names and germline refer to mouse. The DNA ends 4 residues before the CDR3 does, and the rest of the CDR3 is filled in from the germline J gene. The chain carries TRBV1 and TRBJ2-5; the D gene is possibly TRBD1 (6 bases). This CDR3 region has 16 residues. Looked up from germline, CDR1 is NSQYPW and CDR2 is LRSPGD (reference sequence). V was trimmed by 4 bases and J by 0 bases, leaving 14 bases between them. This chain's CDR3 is CTCSGPGTINQDTQYF. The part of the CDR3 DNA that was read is TGCACCTGCAGTGGCCCCGGGACAATTAACCAAGAC.

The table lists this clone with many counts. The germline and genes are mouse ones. The CDR3 loop is CASSRNRFQDTQYF. The sequenced part of the CDR3 DNA is TGTGCTAGCAGTAGGAACAGGTTCCAAGAC. The chain employs TRBV17 and TRBJ2-5, with D perhaps TRBD1 (5 bases). The read falls 4 residues short of the CDR3 end, and the missing part is taken from the germline J gene. Trimming removed 3 bases from V and 2 bases from J, with 9 bases in between. The CDR3 sequence is 14 residues long. Germline V gene sequence: CDR1 MNHDT, CDR2 YYDKIL.

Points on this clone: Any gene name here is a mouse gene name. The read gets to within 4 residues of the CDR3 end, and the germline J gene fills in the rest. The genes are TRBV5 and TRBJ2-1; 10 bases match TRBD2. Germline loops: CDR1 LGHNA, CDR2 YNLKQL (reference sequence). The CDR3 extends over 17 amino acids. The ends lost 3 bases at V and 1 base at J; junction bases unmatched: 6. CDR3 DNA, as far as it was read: TGTGCCAGCAGCCAGCCGGGACTGGGGCCCAACTATGCT. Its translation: CASSQPGLGPNYA. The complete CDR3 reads CASSQPGLGPNYAEQFF.

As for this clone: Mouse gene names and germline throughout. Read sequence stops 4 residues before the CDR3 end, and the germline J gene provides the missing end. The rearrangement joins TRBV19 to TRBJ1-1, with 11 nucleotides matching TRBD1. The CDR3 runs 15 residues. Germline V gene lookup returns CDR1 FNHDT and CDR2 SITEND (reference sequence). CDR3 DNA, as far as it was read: TGTGCCAGCAGTATAGCCGGGACAGGGGGGACA. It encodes CASSIAGTGGT. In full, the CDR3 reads CASSIAGTGGTEVFF. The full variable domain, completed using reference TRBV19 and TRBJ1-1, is GGIITQTPKFLIGQEGQKLTLKCQQNFNHDTMYWYRQDSGKGLRLIYYSITENDLQKGDLSEGYDASREKKSSFSLTVTSAQKNEMAVFLCASSIAGTGGTEVFFGKGTRLTVV.

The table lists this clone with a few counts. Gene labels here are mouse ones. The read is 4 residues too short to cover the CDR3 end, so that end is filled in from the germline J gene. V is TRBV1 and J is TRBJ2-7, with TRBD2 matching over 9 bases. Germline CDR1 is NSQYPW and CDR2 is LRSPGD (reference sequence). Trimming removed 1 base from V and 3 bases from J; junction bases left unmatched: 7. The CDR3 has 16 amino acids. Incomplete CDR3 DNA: TGCACCTGCAGTGCAGGGGTGGGGGGGCGCGTCTAT. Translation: CTCSAGVGGRVY. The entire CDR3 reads CTCSAGVGGRVYEQYF.

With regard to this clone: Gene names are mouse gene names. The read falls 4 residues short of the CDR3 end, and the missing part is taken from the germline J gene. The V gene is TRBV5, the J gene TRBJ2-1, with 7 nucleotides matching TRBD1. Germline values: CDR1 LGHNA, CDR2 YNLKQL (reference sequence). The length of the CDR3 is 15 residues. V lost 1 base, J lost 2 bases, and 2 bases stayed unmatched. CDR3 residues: CASSQVGTDYAEQFF. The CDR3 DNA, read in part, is TGTGCCAGCAGCCAAGTTGGGACAGACTATGCT.

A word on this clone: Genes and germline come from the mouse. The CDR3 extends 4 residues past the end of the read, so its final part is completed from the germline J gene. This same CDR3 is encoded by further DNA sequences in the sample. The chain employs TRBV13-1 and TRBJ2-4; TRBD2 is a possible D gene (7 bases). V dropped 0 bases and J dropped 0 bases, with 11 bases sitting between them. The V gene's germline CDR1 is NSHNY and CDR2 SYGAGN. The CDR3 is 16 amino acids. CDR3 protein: CASSDAGGGSQNTLYF. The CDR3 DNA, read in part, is TGTGCCAGCAGTGATGCGGGGGGCGGTAGTCAAAAC.

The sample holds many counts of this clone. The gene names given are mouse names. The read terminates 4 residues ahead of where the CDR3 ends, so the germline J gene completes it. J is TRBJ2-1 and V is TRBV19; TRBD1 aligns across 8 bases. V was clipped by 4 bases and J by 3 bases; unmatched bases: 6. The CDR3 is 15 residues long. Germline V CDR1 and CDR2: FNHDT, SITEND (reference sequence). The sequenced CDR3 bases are TGTGCCAGCAGTCTCGGACAGGGCCCCTATGCT. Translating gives CASSLGQGPYA. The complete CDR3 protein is CASSLGQGPYAEQFF.

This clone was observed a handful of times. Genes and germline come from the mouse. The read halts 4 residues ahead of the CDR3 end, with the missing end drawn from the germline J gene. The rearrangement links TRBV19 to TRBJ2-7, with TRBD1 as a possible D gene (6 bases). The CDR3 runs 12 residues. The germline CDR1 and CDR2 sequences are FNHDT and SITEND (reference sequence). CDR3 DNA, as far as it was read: TGTGCCAGCAGGGTGGACAGTTAT. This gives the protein CASRVDSY. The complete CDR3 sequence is CASRVDSYEQYF.

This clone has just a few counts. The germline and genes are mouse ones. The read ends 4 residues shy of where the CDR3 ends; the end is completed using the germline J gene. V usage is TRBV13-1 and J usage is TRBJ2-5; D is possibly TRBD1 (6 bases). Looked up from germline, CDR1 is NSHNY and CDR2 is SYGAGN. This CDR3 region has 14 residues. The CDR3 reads CASSDVDRKDTQYF. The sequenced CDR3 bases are TGTGCCAGCAGTGATGTGGACAGAAAAGAC.

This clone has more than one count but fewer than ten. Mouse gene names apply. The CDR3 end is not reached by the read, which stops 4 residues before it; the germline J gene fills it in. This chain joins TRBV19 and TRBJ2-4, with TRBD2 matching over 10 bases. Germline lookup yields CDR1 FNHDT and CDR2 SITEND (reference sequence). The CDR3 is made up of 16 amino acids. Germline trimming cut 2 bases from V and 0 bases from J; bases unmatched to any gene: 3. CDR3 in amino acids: CASSIWGGHSQNTLYF. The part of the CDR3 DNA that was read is TGTGCCAGCAGTATCTGGGGGGGCCATAGTCAAAAC. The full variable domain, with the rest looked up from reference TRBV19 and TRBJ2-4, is GGIITQTPKFLIGQEGQKLTLKCQQNFNHDTMYWYRQDSGKGLRLIYYSITENDLQKGDLSEGYDASREKKSSFSLTVTSAQKNEMAVFLCASSIWGGHSQNTLYFGAGTRLSVL.

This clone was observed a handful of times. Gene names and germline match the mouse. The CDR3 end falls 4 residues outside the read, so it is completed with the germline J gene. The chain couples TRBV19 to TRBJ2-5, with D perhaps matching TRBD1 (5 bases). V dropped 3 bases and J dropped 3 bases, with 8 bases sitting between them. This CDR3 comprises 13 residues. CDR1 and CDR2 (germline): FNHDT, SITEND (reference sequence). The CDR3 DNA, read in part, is TGTGCCAGCAGTACCCCAGGGCAAGAC. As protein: CASSTPGQD. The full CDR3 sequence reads CASSTPGQDTQYF.

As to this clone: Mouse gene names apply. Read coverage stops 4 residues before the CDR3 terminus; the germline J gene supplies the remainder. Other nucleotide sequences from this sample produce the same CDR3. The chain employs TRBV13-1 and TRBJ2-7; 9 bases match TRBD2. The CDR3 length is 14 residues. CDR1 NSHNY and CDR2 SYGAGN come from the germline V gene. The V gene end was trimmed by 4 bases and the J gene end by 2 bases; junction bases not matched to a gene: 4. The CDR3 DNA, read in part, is TGTGCCAGCAGTTCCGGGACTGGGACCTAT. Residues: CASSSGTGTY. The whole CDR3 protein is CASSSGTGTYEQYF.

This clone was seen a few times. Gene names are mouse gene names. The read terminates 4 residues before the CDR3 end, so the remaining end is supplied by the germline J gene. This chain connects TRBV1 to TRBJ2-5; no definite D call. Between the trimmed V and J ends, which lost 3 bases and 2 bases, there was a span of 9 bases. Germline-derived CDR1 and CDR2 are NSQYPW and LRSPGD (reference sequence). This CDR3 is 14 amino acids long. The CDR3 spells CTCSALDGQDTQYF. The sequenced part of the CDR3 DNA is TGCACCTGCAGTGCGTTAGATGGCCAAGAC. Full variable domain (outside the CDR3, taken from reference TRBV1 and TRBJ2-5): VTLLEQNPRWRLVPRGQAVNLRCILKNSQYPWMSWYQQDLQKQLQWLFTLRSPGDKEVKSLPGADYLATRVTDTELRLQVANMSQGRTLYCTCSALDGQDTQYFGPGTRLLVL.

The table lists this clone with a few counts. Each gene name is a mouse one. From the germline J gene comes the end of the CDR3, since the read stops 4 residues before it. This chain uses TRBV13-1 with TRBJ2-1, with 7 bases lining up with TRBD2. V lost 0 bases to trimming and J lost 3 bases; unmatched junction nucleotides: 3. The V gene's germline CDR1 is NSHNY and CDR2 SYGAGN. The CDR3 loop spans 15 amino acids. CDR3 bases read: TGTGCCAGCAGTGATGAGTGGGGGGTCTATGCT. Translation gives CASSDEWGVYA. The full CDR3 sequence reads CASSDEWGVYAEQFF.

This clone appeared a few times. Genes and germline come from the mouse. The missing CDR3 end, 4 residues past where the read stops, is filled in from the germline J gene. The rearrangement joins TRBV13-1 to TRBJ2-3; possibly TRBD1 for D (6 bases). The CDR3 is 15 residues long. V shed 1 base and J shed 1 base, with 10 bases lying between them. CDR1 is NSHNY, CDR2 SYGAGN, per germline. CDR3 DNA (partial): TGTGCCAGCAGTGATCACAGGGACGGTGCAGAA. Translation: CASSDHRDGAE. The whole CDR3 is CASSDHRDGAETLYF.

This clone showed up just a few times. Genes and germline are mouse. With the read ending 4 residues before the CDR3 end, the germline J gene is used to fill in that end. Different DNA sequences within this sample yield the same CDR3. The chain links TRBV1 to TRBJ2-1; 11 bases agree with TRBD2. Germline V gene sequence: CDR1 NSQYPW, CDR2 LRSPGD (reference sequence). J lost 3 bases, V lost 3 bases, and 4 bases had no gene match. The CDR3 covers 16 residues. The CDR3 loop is CTCSAAGTGGYAEQFF. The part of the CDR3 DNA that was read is TGCACCTGCAGTGCCGCCGGGACTGGGGGCTATGCT.

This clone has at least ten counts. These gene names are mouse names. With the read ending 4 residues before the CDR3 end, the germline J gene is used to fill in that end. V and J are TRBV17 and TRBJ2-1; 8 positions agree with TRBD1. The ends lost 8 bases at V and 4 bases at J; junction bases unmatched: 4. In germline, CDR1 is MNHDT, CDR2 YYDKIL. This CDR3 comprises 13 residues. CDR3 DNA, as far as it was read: TGTGCTAGCGAGGACAGGGATTATGCT. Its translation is CASEDRDYA. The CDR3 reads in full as CASEDRDYAEQFF. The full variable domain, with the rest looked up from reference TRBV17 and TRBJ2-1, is DTTVKQNPRYKLARVGKPVNLICSQTMNHDTMYWYQKKPNQAPKLLLFYYDKILNREADTFEKFQSSRPNNSFCSLYIGSAGLEYSAMYLCASEDRDYAEQFFGPGTRLTVL.

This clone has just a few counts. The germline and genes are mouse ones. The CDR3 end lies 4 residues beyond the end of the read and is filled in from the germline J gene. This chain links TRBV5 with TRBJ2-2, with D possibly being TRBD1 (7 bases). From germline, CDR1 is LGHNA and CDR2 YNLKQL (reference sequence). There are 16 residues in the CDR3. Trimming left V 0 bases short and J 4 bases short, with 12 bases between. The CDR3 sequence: CASSQDGGGGTGQLYF. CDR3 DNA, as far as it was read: TGTGCCAGCAGCCAAGATGGAGGGGGCGGCACCGGG.

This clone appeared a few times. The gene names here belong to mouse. The chain's CDR3 is CTCSAVVAETLYF. The sequenced part of the CDR3 DNA is TGCACCTGCAGTGCAGTGGTTGCAGAA. V and J are TRBV1 and TRBJ2-3; D remains ambiguous. The DNA ends 4 residues before the CDR3 does, and the rest of the CDR3 is filled in from the germline J gene. The germline CDR1 and CDR2 sequences are NSQYPW and LRSPGD (reference sequence). This CDR3 has 13 amino acids. V was shortened by 1 base and J by 2 bases, with 4 bases between the two germline ends.

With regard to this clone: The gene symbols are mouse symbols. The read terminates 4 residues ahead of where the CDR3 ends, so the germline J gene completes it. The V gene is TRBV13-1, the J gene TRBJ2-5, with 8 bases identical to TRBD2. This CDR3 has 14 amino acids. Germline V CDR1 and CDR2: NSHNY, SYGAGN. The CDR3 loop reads CASSEGGGKDTQYF. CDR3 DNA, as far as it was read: TGTGCCAGCAGTGAGGGGGGGGGCAAGGAC.